This T cell receptor (beta chain) was captured in a study of blood T cells in healthy people across ages. Then a second PCR, running roughly 6 to 11 cycles, was carried out with a sample-barcoded 5' primer and a J-beta primer mix. MiXCR, applied by TCRdb to the 5' RACE reads, yields one record per CDR3 protein. In the table there are around 970,000 distinct CDR3 sequences, roughly 47% of which are singletons. Trimming pared 7 bases from V and 5 bases from J, leaving 21 bases between. The V gene's germline CDR1 is MDHEN and CDR2 SYDVKM. The CDR3 sequence is 16 residues long. The source is a woman aged 60-75 years in good health. Material: blood. The rearrangement joins TRBV28 to TRBJ1-5; no reliable D call. CDR3 in DNA: TGTGCCAGCACACCACGGAACGGAGGGTGGGATCAGCCCCAGCATTTT. The encoded protein is CASTPRNGGWDQPQHF.